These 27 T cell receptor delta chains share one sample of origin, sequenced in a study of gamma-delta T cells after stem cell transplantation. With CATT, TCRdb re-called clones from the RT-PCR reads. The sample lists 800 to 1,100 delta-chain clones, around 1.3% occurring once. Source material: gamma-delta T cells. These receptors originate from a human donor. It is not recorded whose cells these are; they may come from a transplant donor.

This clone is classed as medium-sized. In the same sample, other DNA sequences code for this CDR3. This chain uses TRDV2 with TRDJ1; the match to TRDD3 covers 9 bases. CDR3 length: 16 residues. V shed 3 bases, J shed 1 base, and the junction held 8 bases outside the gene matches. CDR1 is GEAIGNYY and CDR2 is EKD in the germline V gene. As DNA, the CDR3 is TGTGCCTGTGACCCGCTACTGGGGGACACCACCGATAAACTCATCTTT. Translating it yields CACDPLLGDTTDKLIF.

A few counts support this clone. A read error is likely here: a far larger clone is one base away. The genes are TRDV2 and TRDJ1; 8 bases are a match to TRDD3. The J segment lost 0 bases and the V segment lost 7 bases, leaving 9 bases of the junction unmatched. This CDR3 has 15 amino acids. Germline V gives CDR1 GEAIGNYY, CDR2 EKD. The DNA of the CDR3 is TGTGCCTGCACACTGGGGGGTACGTACACCGATAAACTCATCTTT. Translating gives CACTLGGTYTDKLIF.

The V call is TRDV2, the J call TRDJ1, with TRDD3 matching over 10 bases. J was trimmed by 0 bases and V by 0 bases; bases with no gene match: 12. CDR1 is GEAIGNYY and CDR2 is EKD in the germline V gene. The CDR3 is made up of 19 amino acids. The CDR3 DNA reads TGTGCCTGTGACACCGTCCTGGGGGATAACACGAAAGACACCGATAAACTCATCTTT. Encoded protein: CACDTVLGDNTKDTDKLIF.

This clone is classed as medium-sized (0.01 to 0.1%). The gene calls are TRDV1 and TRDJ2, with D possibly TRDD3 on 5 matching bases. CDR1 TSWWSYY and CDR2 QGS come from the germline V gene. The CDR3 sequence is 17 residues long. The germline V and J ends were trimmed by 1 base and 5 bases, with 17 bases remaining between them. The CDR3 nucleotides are TGTGCTCTTGGGGAACGGTGGTTGGGGTTGCTCACAGCACAACTCTTCTTT. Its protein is CALGERWLGLLTAQLFF.

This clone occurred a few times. CDR3 sequence: CACDSPLGAVPSSWDTRQMFF. In DNA, the CDR3 is TGTGCCTGTGACTCTCCACTGGGGGCTGTCCCGAGCTCCTGGGACACCCGACAGATGTTTTTC. This chain connects TRDV2 to TRDJ3, with 8 bases matching TRDD3. The V and J ends lost 3 bases and 0 bases, in that order; junction bases with no gene match: 15. This CDR3 has 21 amino acids. In germline, CDR1 is GEAIGNYY, CDR2 EKD.

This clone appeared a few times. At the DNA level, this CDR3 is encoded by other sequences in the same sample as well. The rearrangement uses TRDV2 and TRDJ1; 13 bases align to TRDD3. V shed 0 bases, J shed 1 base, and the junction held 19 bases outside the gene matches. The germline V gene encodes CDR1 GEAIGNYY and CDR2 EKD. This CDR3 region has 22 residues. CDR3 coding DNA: TGTGCCTGTGACACCATTTCTTCCACCCCTTTACTGGGGGATACGAGCACCGATAAACTCATCTTT. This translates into CACDTISSTPLLGDTSTDKLIF.

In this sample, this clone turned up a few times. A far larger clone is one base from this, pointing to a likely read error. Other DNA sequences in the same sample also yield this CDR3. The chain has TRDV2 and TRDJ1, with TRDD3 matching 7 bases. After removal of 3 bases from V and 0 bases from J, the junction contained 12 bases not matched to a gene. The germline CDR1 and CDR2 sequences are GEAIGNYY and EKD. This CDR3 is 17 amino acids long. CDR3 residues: CACDPVLGALYTDKLIF. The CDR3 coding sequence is TGTGCCTGTGACCCGGTGCTGGGGGCCCTGTACACCGATAAACTCATCTTT.

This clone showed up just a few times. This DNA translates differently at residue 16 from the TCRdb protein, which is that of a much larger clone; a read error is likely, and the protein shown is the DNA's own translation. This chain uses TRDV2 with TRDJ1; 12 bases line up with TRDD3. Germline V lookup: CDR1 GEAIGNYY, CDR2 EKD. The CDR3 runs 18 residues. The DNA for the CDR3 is TGTGCCTGTGACCCCGTGGCTGGGGGATACGCGTCAAGGAGTAAATTCATCTTT. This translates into CACDPVAGGYASRSKFIF.

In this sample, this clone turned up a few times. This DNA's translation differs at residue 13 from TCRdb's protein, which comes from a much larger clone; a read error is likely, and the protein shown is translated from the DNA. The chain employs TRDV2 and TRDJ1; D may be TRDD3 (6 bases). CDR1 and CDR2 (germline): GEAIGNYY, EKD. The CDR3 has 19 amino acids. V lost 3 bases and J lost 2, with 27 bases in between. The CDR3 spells CACDGLSGDARLKTDKLIF. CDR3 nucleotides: TGTGCCTGTGACGGTTTATCTGGGGATGCTCGACTTAAGACCGATAAACTCATCTTT.

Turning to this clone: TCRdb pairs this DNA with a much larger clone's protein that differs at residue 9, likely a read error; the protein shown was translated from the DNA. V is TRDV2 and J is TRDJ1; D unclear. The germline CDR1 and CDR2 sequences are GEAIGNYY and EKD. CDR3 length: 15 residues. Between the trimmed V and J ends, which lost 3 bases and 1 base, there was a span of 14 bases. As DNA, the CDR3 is TGTGCCTGTGACGGGCTACTGAAGTGCACCGATAAACTCATCTTT. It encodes CACDGLLKCTDKLIF.

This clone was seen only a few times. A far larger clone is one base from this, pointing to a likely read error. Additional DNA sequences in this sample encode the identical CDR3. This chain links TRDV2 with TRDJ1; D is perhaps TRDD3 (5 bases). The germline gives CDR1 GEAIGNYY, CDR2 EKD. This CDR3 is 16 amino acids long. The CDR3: CACDTLSGTNTDKLIF. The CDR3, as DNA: TGTGCTTGTGACACCCTGTCTGGGACTAACACCGATAAACTCATCTTT.

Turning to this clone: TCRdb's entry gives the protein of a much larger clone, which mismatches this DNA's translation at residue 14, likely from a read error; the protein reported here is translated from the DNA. In nucleotides, the CDR3 is TGTGCCTGTGACACGTGGGCCCCCGACGGGGGGACCGATAGACTCATCTTT. It yields the protein CACDTWAPDGGTDRLIF. The chain has TRDV2 and TRDJ1; a weak D match, TRDD3 (6 bases). Per the germline V gene, CDR1 is GEAIGNYY and CDR2 is EKD. This CDR3 is built from 17 residues.

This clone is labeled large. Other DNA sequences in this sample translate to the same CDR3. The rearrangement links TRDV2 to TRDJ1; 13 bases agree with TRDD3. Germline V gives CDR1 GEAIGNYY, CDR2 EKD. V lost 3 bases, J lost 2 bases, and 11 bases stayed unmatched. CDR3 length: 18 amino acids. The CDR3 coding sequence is TGTGCCTGTGACTTACTGGGGGATACGCGAGAACCTACCGATAAACTCATCTTT. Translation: CACDLLGDTREPTDKLIF.

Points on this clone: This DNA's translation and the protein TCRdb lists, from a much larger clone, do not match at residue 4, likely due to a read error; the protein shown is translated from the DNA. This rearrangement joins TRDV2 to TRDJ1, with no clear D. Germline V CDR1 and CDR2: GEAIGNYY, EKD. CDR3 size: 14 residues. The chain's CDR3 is CACGTVMATDKLIF. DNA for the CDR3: TGTGCCTGTGGCACCGTTATGGCGACCGATAAACTCATCTTT.

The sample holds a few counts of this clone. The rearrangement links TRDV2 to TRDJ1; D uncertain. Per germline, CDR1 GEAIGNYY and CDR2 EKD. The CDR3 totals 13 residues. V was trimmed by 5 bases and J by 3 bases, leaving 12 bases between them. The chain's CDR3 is CACVRLLSDKLIF. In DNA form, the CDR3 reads TGTGCCTGTGTGCGATTACTGTCCGATAAACTCATCTTT.

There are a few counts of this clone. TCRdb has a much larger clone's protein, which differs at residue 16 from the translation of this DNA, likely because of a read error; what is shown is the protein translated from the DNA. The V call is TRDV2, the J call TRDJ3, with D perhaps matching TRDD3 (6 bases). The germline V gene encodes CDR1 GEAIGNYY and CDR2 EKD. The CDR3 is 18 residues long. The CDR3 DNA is TGTGCCTGTGACAGGATACTGGATAGCTCCTGGGACACCCGACAGGTGTTTTTC. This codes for CACDRILDSSWDTRQVFF.

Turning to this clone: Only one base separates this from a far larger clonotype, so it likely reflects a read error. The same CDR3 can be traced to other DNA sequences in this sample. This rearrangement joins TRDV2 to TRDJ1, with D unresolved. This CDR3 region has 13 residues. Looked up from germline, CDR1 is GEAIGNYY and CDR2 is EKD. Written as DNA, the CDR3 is TGTGCCTGTGACACCGAGCTCACCGACAAACTCATCTTT. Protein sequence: CACDTELTDKLIF.

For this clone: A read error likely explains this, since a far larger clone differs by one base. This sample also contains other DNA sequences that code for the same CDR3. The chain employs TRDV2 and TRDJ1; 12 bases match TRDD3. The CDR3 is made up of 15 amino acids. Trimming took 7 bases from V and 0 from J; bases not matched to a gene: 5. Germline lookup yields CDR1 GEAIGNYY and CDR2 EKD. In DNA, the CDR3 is TGTGCCTGCACGCTGGGGGATACGTACACCGATAAACTCATCTTT. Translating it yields CACTLGDTYTDKLIF.

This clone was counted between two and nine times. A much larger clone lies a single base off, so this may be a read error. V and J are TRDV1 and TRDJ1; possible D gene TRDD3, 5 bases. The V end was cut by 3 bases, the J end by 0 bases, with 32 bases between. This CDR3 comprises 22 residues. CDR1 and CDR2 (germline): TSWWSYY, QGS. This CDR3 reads CALGDLHTGYWRTDPYTDKLIF. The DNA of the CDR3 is TGTGCTCTTGGGGACCTCCATACGGGGTACTGGAGGACCGACCCGTACACCGATAAACTCATCTTT.

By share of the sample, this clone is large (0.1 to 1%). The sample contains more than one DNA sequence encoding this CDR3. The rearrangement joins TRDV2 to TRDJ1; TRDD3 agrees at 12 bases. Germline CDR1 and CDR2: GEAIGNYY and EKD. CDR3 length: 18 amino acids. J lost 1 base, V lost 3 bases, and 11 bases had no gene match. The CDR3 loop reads CACDALGDTTRGTDKLIF. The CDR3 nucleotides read TGTGCCTGTGACGCACTGGGGGATACAACTAGGGGCACCGATAAACTCATCTTT.

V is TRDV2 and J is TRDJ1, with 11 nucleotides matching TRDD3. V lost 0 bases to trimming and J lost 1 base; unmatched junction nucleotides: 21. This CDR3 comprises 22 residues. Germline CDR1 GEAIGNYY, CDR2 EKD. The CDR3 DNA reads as TGTGCCTGTGACACCGTATTCGGAGGGGGACTGGGGGATAAAGCGGGCACCGATAAACTCATCTTT. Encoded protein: CACDTVFGGGLGDKAGTDKLIF.

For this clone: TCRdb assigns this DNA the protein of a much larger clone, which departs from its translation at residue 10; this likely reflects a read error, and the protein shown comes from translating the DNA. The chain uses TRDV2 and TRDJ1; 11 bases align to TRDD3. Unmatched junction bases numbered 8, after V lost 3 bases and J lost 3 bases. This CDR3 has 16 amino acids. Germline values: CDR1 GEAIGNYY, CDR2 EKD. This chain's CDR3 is CACDDLGGYGADKLIF. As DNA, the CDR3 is TGTGCCTGTGACGATCTTGGGGGATACGGGGCCGATAAACTCATCTTT.

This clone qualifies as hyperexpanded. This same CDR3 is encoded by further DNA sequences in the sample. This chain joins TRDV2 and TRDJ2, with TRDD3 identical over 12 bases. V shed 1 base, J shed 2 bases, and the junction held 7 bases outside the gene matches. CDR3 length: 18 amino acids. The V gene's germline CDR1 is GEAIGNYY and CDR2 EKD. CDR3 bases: TGTGCCTGTGACACGATTCTGGGGGATACGTCCTTGACAGCACAACTCTTCTTT. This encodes CACDTILGDTSLTAQLFF.

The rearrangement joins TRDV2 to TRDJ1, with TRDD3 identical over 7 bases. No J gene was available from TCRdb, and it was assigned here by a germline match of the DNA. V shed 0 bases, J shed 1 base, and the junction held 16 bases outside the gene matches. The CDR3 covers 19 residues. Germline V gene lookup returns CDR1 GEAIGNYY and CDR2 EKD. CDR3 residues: CACDTGGLGGGLSTDKLIF. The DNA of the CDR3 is TGTGCCTGTGACACCGGAGGGCTTGGCGGGGGATTATCCACCGATAAACTCATCTTT.

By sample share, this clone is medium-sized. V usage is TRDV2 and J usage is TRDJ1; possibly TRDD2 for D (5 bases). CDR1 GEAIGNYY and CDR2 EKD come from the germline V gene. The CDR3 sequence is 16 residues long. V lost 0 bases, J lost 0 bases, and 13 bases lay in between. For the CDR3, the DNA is TGTGCCTGTGACACCCTTACCCTTCAAAACACCGATAAACTCATCTTT. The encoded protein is CACDTLTLQNTDKLIF.

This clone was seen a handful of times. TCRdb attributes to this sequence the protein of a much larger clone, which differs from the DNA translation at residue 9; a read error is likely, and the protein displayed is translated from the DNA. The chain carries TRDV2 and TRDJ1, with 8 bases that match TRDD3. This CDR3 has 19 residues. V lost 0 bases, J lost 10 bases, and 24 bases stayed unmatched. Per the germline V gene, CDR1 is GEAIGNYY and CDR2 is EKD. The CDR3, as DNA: TGTGCCTGTGACACCATTGGAGCCGCCTTGGGGGATCCCCCGGCTAGACTCATCTTT. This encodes CACDTIGAALGDPPARLIF.

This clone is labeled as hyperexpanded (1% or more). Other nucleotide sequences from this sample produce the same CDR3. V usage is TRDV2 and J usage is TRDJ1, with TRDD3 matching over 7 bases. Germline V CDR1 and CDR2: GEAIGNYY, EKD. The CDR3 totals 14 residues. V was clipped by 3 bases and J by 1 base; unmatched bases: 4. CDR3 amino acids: CACDSLGVTDKLIF. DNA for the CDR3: TGTGCCTGTGACTCCCTGGGGGTCACCGATAAACTCATCTTT.